These 24 T cell receptor beta chains share one sample of origin, sequenced in a study of regulatory T cells in long-lasting Graves disease. The time point is: persistent/refractory GD, antithyroid drugs over 5 years with positive TRAb. PBMC-extracted RNA yielded the TCR library. Building the TCR beta libraries relied on iRepertoire HTBI primers, and CDR3 regions underwent Arm-PCR. MiXCR, run by TCRdb on the multiplex PCR reads, gives a single entry per CDR3 protein. The table records approximately 690,000 distinct CDR3 sequences, 25% to 30% of them present only once. The sample here was peripheral blood mononuclear cells (PBMCs), taken when the disease was refractory, from a patient treated with antithyroid drugs. These receptors came from a female donor with Graves disease.

The J gene is TRBJ2-7, the V gene TRBV7-9, with D unclear. Per germline, CDR1 SEHNR and CDR2 FQNEAQ (reference sequence). Trimming stripped 5 bases from V and 0 bases from J, with 8 bases between. The CDR3 consists of 13 residues. As DNA, the CDR3 is TGTGCCAGCAGCCCCACCCTCTCCTACGAGCAGTACTTC. Its protein product is CASSPTLSYEQYF. Filled out from reference TRBV7-9 and TRBJ2-7, the complete variable domain reads DTGVSQNPRHKITKRGQNVTFRCDPISEHNRLYWYRQTLGQGPEFLTYFQNEAQLEKSRLLSDRFSAERPKGSFSTLEIQRTEQGDSAMYLCASSPTLSYEQYFGPGTRLTVT.

On this clonotype itself: A much bigger clone sits one base away, suggesting this may be a read error. The chain recombines TRBV28 with TRBJ2-7; TRBD2 aligns across 9 bases. Germline loops: CDR1 MDHEN, CDR2 SYDVKM. CDR3 size: 13 residues. J lost 6 bases, V lost 6 bases, and 6 bases had no gene match. CDR3: CASSAGTSSEQYF. DNA for the CDR3: TGTGCCAGCAGCGCCGGGACTAGCTCCGAGCAGTACTTC.

The sample holds a few counts of this clonotype. This chain connects TRBV10-1 to TRBJ2-2, with D perhaps given as TRBD1 or TRBD2 (5 bases each). This CDR3 contains 14 residues. Germline CDR1 is WNHNN and CDR2 is SYGVQD (reference sequence). V shed 6 bases and J shed 5 bases, with 13 bases lying between them. CDR3 in amino acids: CASSWDLRTGELFF. CDR3 nucleotide sequence: TGCGCCAGCAGCTGGGACCTACGAACCGGGGAGCTGTTTTTT.

The chain employs TRBV18 and TRBJ1-2; 7 bases agree with TRBD1. The ends lost 0 bases at V and 7 bases at J; junction bases unmatched: 5. The CDR3 runs to 14 residues. From germline, CDR1 is KGHSH and CDR2 LQKENI. CDR3 loop: CASSPPDRETGYTF. The CDR3 DNA sequence: TGTGCCAGCTCACCACCCGACAGGGAAACTGGCTACACCTTC.

The genes are TRBV6-5 and TRBJ2-2, with TRBD2 matching over 8 bases. This CDR3 has 15 residues. The J segment lost 6 bases and the V segment lost 0 bases, leaving 3 bases of the junction unmatched. Germline-derived CDR1 and CDR2 are MNHEY and SVGAGI. CDR3 in amino acids: CASSYSQRESGELFF. CDR3 bases: TGTGCCAGCAGTTACTCCCAGCGGGAGTCCGGGGAGCTGTTTTTT.

This clonotype was detected many times. The chain couples TRBV12-3 or TRBV12-4 to TRBJ2-7; no reliable D call. Between the trimmed V and J ends, which lost 3 bases and 2 bases, there was a span of 8 bases. The CDR3 is 13 residues long. The CDR3 DNA sequence: TGTGCCAGCAGTTTTCGGGTGACCTACGAGCAGTACTTC. As protein: CASSFRVTYEQYF.

This clonotype was detected many times. The gene calls are TRBV29-1 and TRBJ2-1; 7 bases line up with TRBD1. V was clipped by 5 bases and J by 2 bases; unmatched bases: 6. Germline V gene lookup returns CDR1 SQVTM and CDR2 ANQGSEA. The CDR3 is 14 amino acids. Here the CDR3 reads CSVRSGTAYNEQFF. CDR3 bases: TGCAGCGTTCGTTCCGGGACAGCCTACAATGAGCAGTTCTTC.

V and J are TRBV7-2 and TRBJ1-5, with a tentative D call TRBD1 (5 bases). Trimming took off 4 bases at V and 1 base at J, with 11 bases between the two ends. This CDR3 comprises 15 residues. CDR1 and CDR2 from the germline V gene are SGHTA and FQGNSA. CDR3 sequence reads: CASSSTTESNQPQHF. The CDR3 DNA is TGTGCCAGCAGCTCTACGACAGAAAGCAATCAGCCCCAGCATTTT.

The sample holds many counts of this clonotype. The chain recombines TRBV6-1 with TRBJ2-7; D call uncertain. The CDR3 length is 13 residues. Trimming took 7 bases from V and 6 from J, leaving 16 bases between them. In germline, CDR1 is MNHNS, CDR2 SASEGT. In DNA, the CDR3 is TGTGCCAGCACCCACCCGGGTAGCCCCGAGCAGTACTTC. Amino acids: CASTHPGSPEQYF.

The chain is built from TRBV15 and TRBJ1-1; D gene uncertain. Trimming cost V 0 bases and J 4 bases, with 9 bases left between them. CDR3 length equals 14 residues. Germline CDR1 LNHNV, CDR2 YYDKDF (reference sequence). CDR3 residues: CATSREVGGTEAFF. The CDR3 DNA reads TGTGCCACCAGCAGAGAGGTTGGCGGCACTGAAGCTTTCTTT.

The chain employs TRBV29-1 and TRBJ1-4; 10 nucleotides match TRBD1. The J segment lost 4 bases and the V segment lost 4 bases, leaving 3 bases of the junction unmatched. This CDR3 spans 14 amino acids. The germline V gene encodes CDR1 SQVTM and CDR2 ANQGSEA. In nucleotides, the CDR3 is TGCAGCGTTGGACAGGGGGCCCATAATGAAAAACTGTTTTTT. It translates to CSVGQGAHNEKLFF.

V gene TRBV6-1 combines with J gene TRBJ2-5, with a possible D match to TRBD1 (6 bases). Germline-derived CDR1 and CDR2 are MNHNS and SASEGT. Trimming pared 6 bases from V and 0 bases from J, leaving 11 bases between. This CDR3 is built from 14 residues. The CDR3 DNA sequence: TGTGCCAGCAGGAAGACAGGTGACCAAGAGACCCAGTACTTC. As protein: CASRKTGDQETQYF.

This clonotype has more than one count but fewer than ten. The rearrangement joins TRBV9 to TRBJ2-7; 9 bases map to TRBD1. The CDR3 is 17 residues long. V was pared by 0 bases and J by 5 bases, with 12 bases of the junction left unmatched. Germline V gene lookup returns CDR1 SGDLS and CDR2 YYNGEE. CDR3 sequence (DNA): TGTGCCAGCAGCGTAGAGGGTGGCACAGGGGGCTGGGACGAGCAGTACTTC. Translation gives CASSVEGGTGGWDEQYF. Full variable domain (outside the CDR3, taken from reference TRBV9 and TRBJ2-7): DSGVTQTPKHLITATGQRVTLRCSPRSGDLSVYWYQQSLDQGLQFLIQYYNGEERAKGNILERFSAQQFPDLHSELNLSSLELGDSALYFCASSVEGGTGGWDEQYFGPGTRLTVT.

This clonotype was seen at least ten times. This sequence joins TRBV27 and TRBJ1-2; D is possibly TRBD1 (6 bases). There are 16 residues in the CDR3. V shed 5 bases and J shed 6 bases, with 22 bases lying between them. Germline V gives CDR1 MNHEY, CDR2 SMNVEV (reference sequence). CDR3 region: CASSPEGGPGGHGYTF. The CDR3 DNA is TGTGCCAGCAGTCCGGAAGGGGGGCCCGGAGGGCATGGCTACACCTTC.

Note on this clonotype: The conserved final phenylalanine or tryptophan is absent from the CDR3, which likely points to a read error. The CDR3 DNA sequence: TGTGCCAGCAGCCAGCTTGGGACAGGGAGGCAAAAACTGTTTGTT. Its translation is CASSQLGTGRQKLFV. This chain joins TRBV6-1 and TRBJ1-4; TRBD1 matches 9 bases. The trim removed 6 bases at V and 9 bases at J, leaving 11 bases unmatched. There are 15 residues in the CDR3. In germline, CDR1 is MNHNS, CDR2 SASEGT.

This clonotype has a count of ten or more. V gene TRBV3-1 combines with J gene TRBJ2-7, with 7 positions matching TRBD1. Germline CDR1 is LGHDT and CDR2 is YNNKEL (reference sequence). This CDR3 region has 14 residues. V shed 6 bases, J shed 1 base, and the junction held 6 bases outside the gene matches. As DNA, the CDR3 is TGTGCCAGCAGTCGAGGACAGGAGTCCTACGAGCAGTACTTC. This gives the protein CASSRGQESYEQYF.

This clonotype was found a few times. The rearrangement joins TRBV7-8 to TRBJ1-2; D remains unclear. Germline CDR1 SGHVS, CDR2 FQNEAQ. This CDR3 is 15 amino acids long. V was cut by 2 bases and J by 7 bases, with 17 bases left in between. The CDR3 sequence is CASSLSVVRTGGYTF. The CDR3 DNA is TGTGCCAGCAGCTTATCTGTTGTACGGACTGGTGGCTACACCTTC.

The chain links TRBV27 to TRBJ1-6; the D gene is possibly TRBD1 (5 bases). CDR3 size: 13 residues. V dropped 1 base and J dropped 7 bases, with 5 bases sitting between them. Looked up from germline, CDR1 is MNHEY and CDR2 is SMNVEV (reference sequence). Here the CDR3 DNA reads TGTGCCAGCAGTTTATGGGGGAATTCACCCCTCCACTTT. It specifies CASSLWGNSPLHF.

In this sample, this clonotype turned up a few times. The chain combines TRBV6-1 with TRBJ1-2; possibly TRBD1 for D (6 bases). Trimming pared 10 bases from V and 1 base from J, leaving 13 bases between. The V gene's germline CDR1 is MNHNS and CDR2 SASEGT. The CDR3 is made up of 13 amino acids. CDR3 sequence: CATRRGLNYGYTF. The DNA for the CDR3 is TGTGCCACCAGGCGGGGGCTTAACTATGGCTACACCTTC.

The chain recombines TRBV25-1 with TRBJ2-5; D unclear. CDR1 is MGHDK and CDR2 is SYGVNS in the germline V gene. The CDR3 spans 12 residues. The germline V and J ends were trimmed by 5 bases and 5 bases, with 9 bases remaining between them. In nucleotides, the CDR3 is TGTGCCAGCAGTCCTGTATGGGAGACCCAGTACTTC. Its protein product is CASSPVWETQYF.

The V and J genes are TRBV19 and TRBJ2-7; TRBD1 agrees at 7 bases. This CDR3 is built from 14 residues. Trimming cost V 3 bases and J 5 bases; bases outside gene matches: 7. Germline CDR1 is LNHDA and CDR2 is SQIVND (reference sequence). The CDR3 protein is CASSMLDRNHEQYF. The CDR3 DNA reads as TGTGCCAGTAGTATGTTGGACAGGAACCACGAGCAGTACTTC.

This clonotype was found a few times. The chain carries TRBV7-9 and TRBJ2-5; 11 bases are shared with TRBD2. This CDR3 contains 16 residues. V dropped 5 bases and J dropped 5; count of bases not matched to a gene: 10. Per the germline V gene, CDR1 is SEHNR and CDR2 is FQNEAQ (reference sequence). The DNA of the CDR3 is TGTGCCAGCAGCGGCGGGACTAGCGGACGGCCGGAGACCCAGTACTTC. It yields the protein CASSGGTSGRPETQYF.

Written as DNA, the CDR3 is TGCAGTGCTAGAGATCCCCTCCGCGGAAACACCATATATTTT. This codes for CSARDPLRGNTIYF. The chain has TRBV20-1 and TRBJ1-3, with no clear D. This CDR3 region has 14 residues. Germline loops: CDR1 DFQATT, CDR2 SNEGSKA (reference sequence). Trimming removed 0 bases from V and 4 bases from J, with 10 bases in between.

The chain employs TRBV12-3 or TRBV12-4 and TRBJ2-4, with 9 bases fitting TRBD1. Germline trimming cut 6 bases from V and 7 bases from J; bases unmatched to any gene: 7. The CDR3 runs to 14 residues. CDR3 region: CASSQGTGSNIQYF. The CDR3 bases are TGTGCCAGCAGCCAAGGGACAGGGTCGAACATTCAGTACTTC.